The 32 T cell receptor beta chains below come from one sample, sequenced in a study of immune cell composition in non-small cell lung cancer. Normal lung was taken at the farthest possible site, at least 3 cm from tumour. Data came from immunoSEQ multiplex PCR; TCRdb stores just in-frame clones and leaves some out. The repertoire includes 2,500 to 3,500 clones, about two thirds of them detected once, and approximately 16% sits in the top ten. These records were also assigned to another study, of CD4 T cells in lung cancer.

Sequencing used non-adjacent lung tissue. Receptor source: a human donor with non-small cell lung cancer.

This chain connects TRBV10-3 to TRBJ2-1; 9 positions match TRBD2. CDR3 length: 15 residues. Trimming took 6 bases from V and 9 from J; bases not matched to a gene: 12. CDR1 ENHRY and CDR2 SYGVKD come from the germline V gene. CDR3 in amino acids: CAISDPLAGESEQFF. The CDR3 region has the DNA TGTGCCATCAGCGACCCCTTAGCGGGAGAAAGTGAGCAGTTCTTC.

The chain employs TRBV5-1 and TRBJ2-1; D may be TRBD1 (6 bases). Germline V gene data show CDR1 as SGHRS and CDR2 as YFSETQ. V lost 4 bases to trimming and J lost 0 bases, with 11 bases between them. The CDR3 is 15 amino acids. The CDR3 reads CASSDRDNSYNEQFF. The CDR3 coding sequence is TGCGCCAGCAGCGACCGGGACAACTCCTACAATGAGCAGTTCTTC.

The chain joins TRBV5-3 to TRBJ2-4, with a weak D call TRBD2 (5 bases). TRBV5-3 is assigned to the ORF class and has an uncertain function. The V and J ends lost 6 bases and 0 bases respectively, with 16 bases between them. CDR3 length: 16 amino acids. The chain's CDR3 is CARKRARGLAKNIQYF. CDR3 DNA: TGTGCCAGAAAGAGGGCCCGAGGTTTAGCCAAAAACATTCAGTACTTC.

The rearrangement joins TRBV28 to TRBJ2-7; 13 bases agree with TRBD2. The germline CDR1 and CDR2 sequences are MDHEN and SYDVKM. The CDR3 covers 16 residues. The V gene end was trimmed by 8 bases and the J gene end by 3 bases; junction bases not matched to a gene: 10. The CDR3: CASSTSGRALNYEQYF. CDR3 DNA sequence: TGTGCCAGCTCAACTAGCGGGAGGGCTTTAAACTACGAGCAGTACTTC.

The chain has TRBV7-9 and TRBJ2-6; D call uncertain. Germline CDR1 and CDR2: SEHNR and FQNEAQ (reference sequence). V was shortened by 1 base and J by 2 bases, with 9 bases between the two germline ends. This CDR3 region has 16 residues. The CDR3 loop is CASSLVGGTGANVLTF. Written as DNA, the CDR3 is TGTGCCAGCAGCTTAGTCGGCGGAACTGGGGCCAACGTCCTGACTTTC. The whole variable domain, filled in from reference TRBV7-9 and TRBJ2-6, reads DTGVSQNPRHKITKRGQNVTFRCDPISEHNRLYWYRQTLGQGPEFLTYFQNEAQLEKSRLLSDRFSAERPKGSFSTLEIQRTEQGDSAMYLCASSLVGGTGANVLTFGAGSRLTVL.

The chain is built from TRBV2 and TRBJ1-5; 11 nucleotides align to TRBD1. Germline-derived CDR1 and CDR2 are SNHLY and FYNNEI. The trim removed 5 bases at V and 4 bases at J, leaving 4 bases unmatched. There are 15 residues in the CDR3. This CDR3 is CASSLGQGANQPQHF. CDR3 sequence (DNA): TGTGCCAGCAGTCTAGGACAGGGGGCGAATCAGCCCCAGCATTTT.

V and J are TRBV2 and TRBJ2-7; TRBD2 aligns across 8 bases. The CDR3 runs 14 residues. Trimming at V came to 8 bases and at J to 5 bases, leaving 11 bases not matched to a gene. CDR1 is SNHLY and CDR2 is FYNNEI in the germline V gene. The CDR3: CASQQGGRLDEQYF. CDR3 nucleotides: TGTGCCAGCCAACAGGGCGGGAGGCTCGACGAGCAGTACTTC.

A remark on this clone: The sample has other DNA sequences that encode this CDR3 too. The V gene is TRBV9, the J gene TRBJ2-1, with TRBD2 matching over 12 bases. CDR1 is SGDLS and CDR2 is YYNGEE in the germline V gene. The ends lost 4 bases at V and 2 bases at J; junction bases unmatched: 4. The CDR3 covers 16 residues. The CDR3 region is CASSPRTSGTYNEQFF. Written as DNA, the CDR3 is TGTGCCAGCAGCCCACGGACTAGCGGGACCTACAATGAGCAGTTCTTC.

The genes are TRBV5-6 and TRBJ2-1, with a weak D call TRBD1 (5 bases). The germline gives CDR1 SGHDT, CDR2 YYEEEE. V was cut by 1 base and J by 1 base, with 12 bases left in between. This CDR3 contains 16 residues. CDR3 sequence (DNA): TGTGCCAGCAGCTTGAGGTGGGGCGGATCCTACAATGAGCAGTTCTTC. Its protein product is CASSLRWGGSYNEQFF. Variable domain in full (rest from reference TRBV5-6 and TRBJ2-1): DAGVTQSPTHLIKTRGQQVTLRCSPKSGHDTVSWYQQALGQGPQFIFQYYEEEERQRGNFPDRFSGHQFPNYSSELNVNALLLGDSALYLCASSLRWGGSYNEQFFGPGTRLTVL.

The genes are TRBV14 and TRBJ2-1; 11 nucleotides match TRBD2. CDR3 size: 17 residues. Germline V lookup: CDR1 SGHDN, CDR2 FVKESK. Trimming removed 4 bases from V and 1 base from J; junction bases left unmatched: 6. The CDR3 spells CASSLLGLAGSYNEQFF. Here the CDR3 DNA reads TGTGCCAGCAGCCTCCTTGGACTAGCGGGTTCCTACAATGAGCAGTTCTTC.

This clone came up a few times. J is TRBJ2-5 and V is TRBV7-9; TRBD1 might be the D (6 bases). The V and J ends lost 2 bases and 3 bases respectively, with 10 bases between them. Germline values: CDR1 SEHNR, CDR2 FQNEAQ (reference sequence). CDR3 length: 14 amino acids. The CDR3 spells CASSLLSGEETQYF. In DNA form, the CDR3 reads TGTGCCAGCAGCTTACTTTCAGGGGAAGAGACCCAGTACTTC.

This clone was seen just once. The genes are TRBV25-1 and TRBJ2-5; D is unresolved. Germline V gives CDR1 MGHDK, CDR2 SYGVNS. V was trimmed by 1 base and J by 2 bases, leaving 8 bases between them. This CDR3 spans 14 amino acids. Written as DNA, the CDR3 is TGTGCCAGCAGTGAATTCGCGGTTCAAGAGACCCAGTACTTC. Its protein product is CASSEFAVQETQYF.

This clone is medium-sized in the sample. This chain joins TRBV5-4 and TRBJ2-7, with 12 bases identical to TRBD2. The CDR3 runs to 13 residues. The germline V gene encodes CDR1 SGHNT and CDR2 YYREEE (reference sequence). V was pared by 4 bases and J by 12 bases, with 8 bases of the junction left unmatched. The DNA of the CDR3 is TGTGCCAGCAGCAGCAGGACTAGCGGGGTCAGGTACGTC. This codes for CASSSRTSGVRYV.

The rearrangement links TRBV5-1 to TRBJ2-3; TRBD1 matches 10 bases. This CDR3 has 14 amino acids. Germline-derived CDR1 and CDR2 are SGHRS and YFSETQ. Trimming at V came to 7 bases and at J to 0 bases, leaving 2 bases not matched to a gene. CDR3 residues: CASRQGASTDTQYF. The CDR3 DNA reads as TGCGCCAGCCGACAGGGGGCGAGCACAGATACGCAGTATTTT.

Comments on this clone: The sample has other DNA sequences that encode this CDR3 too. The V gene is TRBV7-8, the J gene TRBJ2-3, with 10 bases that match TRBD2. The germline gives CDR1 SGHVS, CDR2 FQNEAQ. Trimming removed 1 base from V and 4 bases from J; junction bases left unmatched: 5. CDR3 size: 16 residues. CDR3 nucleotide sequence: TGTGCCAGCAGCTTAGAGGCTAGCGGGAGTGCAGATACGCAGTATTTT. The encoded protein is CASSLEASGSADTQYF.

This clone showed up just a few times. The chain uses TRBV10-3 and TRBJ2-7, with D possibly matching TRBD2 (5 bases). Trimming shortened V by 2 bases and J by 5 bases, and 13 bases separated the two germline ends. This CDR3 spans 14 amino acids. Germline V gene sequence: CDR1 ENHRY, CDR2 SYGVKD. CDR3 DNA: TGTGCCATCAGTGAGAGGACTCGGGAACACGAGCAGTACTTC. Protein sequence: CAISERTREHEQYF.

This clone has only one observation. The V gene is TRBV7-8, the J gene TRBJ2-1; 9 bases are shared with TRBD1. Germline trimming cut 6 bases from V and 1 base from J; bases unmatched to any gene: 7. Looked up from germline, CDR1 is SGHVS and CDR2 is FQNEAQ. The CDR3 totals 16 residues. CDR3 nucleotide sequence: TGTGCCAGCAGAAAGGACAGGGGCAGATCCTACAATGAGCAGTTCTTC. Its protein is CASRKDRGRSYNEQFF.

This clone appeared a single time. This chain links TRBV9 with TRBJ1-2, with no clear D. Germline CDR1 and CDR2: SGDLS and YYNGEE. V was pared by 0 bases and J by 8 bases, with 14 bases between. This CDR3 has 14 residues. CDR3 bases: TGTGCCAGCAGCGTAGTGGAGGGTGCGGGCGGCTACACCTTC. It is translated as CASSVVEGAGGYTF.

This clone was detected only once. This rearrangement joins TRBV11-2 to TRBJ2-3, with TRBD1 identical over 12 bases. This CDR3 has 19 residues. CDR1 and CDR2 from the germline V gene are SGHAT and FQNNGV. Trimming removed 1 base from V and 0 bases from J; junction bases left unmatched: 8. DNA for the CDR3: TGTGCCAGCAGCTTAGTCGGGACAGGGGGCGCTTACAGCACAGATACGCAGTATTTT. It codes for CASSLVGTGGAYSTDTQYF.

The J gene is TRBJ2-5, the V gene TRBV5-1; D is perhaps TRBD1 (6 bases). The J call could be wrong; TRBJ2-7 is a better fit for the DNA end. The length of the CDR3 is 15 residues. CDR1 is SGHRS and CDR2 is YFSETQ in the germline V gene. The CDR3 spells CASSSARAGVYEQYF. DNA for the CDR3: TGCGCCAGCAGCTCCGCCCGGGCAGGGGTCTACGAGCAGTACTTC.

This sequence joins TRBV6-5 and TRBJ2-3; 7 bases are a match to TRBD1. This CDR3 has 16 residues. Germline V gene data show CDR1 as MNHEY and CDR2 as SVGAGI. With V trimmed by 0 bases and J by 0 bases, 3 bases remained unmatched. DNA of the CDR3: TGTGCCAGCAGTTACTCAGGGGGCCTTAGCACAGATACGCAGTATTTT. Its protein is CASSYSGGLSTDTQYF.

The chain employs TRBV7-9 and TRBJ1-2; D perhaps matches TRBD1 (5 bases). The CDR3 loop spans 14 amino acids. Trimming removed 3 bases at V and 8 bases at J, with 16 bases between. Germline assignment: CDR1 SEHNR and CDR2 FQNEAQ (reference sequence). DNA for the CDR3: TGTGCCAGCAGCTTTCGACAGCCAGAGGAGGGCTACACCTTC. Its translation: CASSFRQPEEGYTF.

In this sample, this clone is hyperexpanded (1% or more). The J gene is TRBJ1-2, the V gene TRBV23-1; 8 positions agree with TRBD1. TRBV23-1 is classed as an ORF, of uncertain function. The CDR3 sequence is 17 residues long. Trimming cost V 4 bases and J 6 bases; bases outside gene matches: 16. The CDR3 loop is CASSPGSYDRGVDGYTF. The CDR3 DNA follows: TGCGCCAGCAGTCCTGGATCTTATGACAGGGGAGTCGATGGCTACACCTTC.

This clone was recorded only once. The V gene is TRBV6-6, the J gene TRBJ2-2; D perhaps matches TRBD1 (5 bases). V was pared by 6 bases and J by 0 bases, with 11 bases between. Germline V gives CDR1 MNHNY, CDR2 SVGAGI (reference sequence). The CDR3 extends over 15 amino acids. In nucleotides, the CDR3 is TGTGCCAGCAGGTCTACAGGATCGAACACCGGGGAGCTGTTTTTT. It yields the protein CASRSTGSNTGELFF.

This clone was seen more than once but under ten times. This chain uses TRBV30 with TRBJ1-1; no firm D call. Germline V CDR1 and CDR2: GTSNPN, SVGIG (reference sequence). Trimming cost V 5 bases and J 4 bases, with 8 bases left between them. This CDR3 spans 11 amino acids. CDR3 sequence: CAWVLFTEAFF. CDR3 sequence (DNA): TGTGCCTGGGTACTGTTCACTGAAGCTTTCTTT.

This clone appeared once. This chain connects TRBV4-1 to TRBJ2-7; 8 positions match TRBD2. This CDR3 is 16 amino acids long. V shed 0 bases, J shed 0 bases, and the junction held 4 bases outside the gene matches. CDR1 is MGHRA and CDR2 is YSYEKL in the germline V gene. The DNA for the CDR3 is TGCGCCAGCAGCCAAGACGCCAGCGGGAGCTCCTACGAGCAGTACTTC. It translates to CASSQDASGSSYEQYF.

The chain carries TRBV6-1 and TRBJ1-5; possibly TRBD1 for D (5 bases). The CDR3 loop spans 15 amino acids. Germline loops: CDR1 MNHNS, CDR2 SASEGT. Trimming took 6 bases from V and 5 from J, leaving 17 bases between them. CDR3 protein: CASSSGQSYHQPQHF. The CDR3 DNA follows: TGTGCCAGCAGCTCAGGACAAAGTTACCATCAGCCCCAGCATTTT.

V gene TRBV10-2 combines with J gene TRBJ2-2, with D perhaps matching TRBD2 (5 bases). The CDR3 has 12 amino acids. Germline V lookup: CDR1 WSHSY, CDR2 SAAADI. Trimming cost V 6 bases and J 4 bases, with 6 bases left between them. The chain's CDR3 is CASRRATGELFF. DNA for the CDR3: TGCGCCAGCAGGCGGGCCACCGGGGAGCTGTTTTTT.

V is TRBV29-1 and J is TRBJ1-1, with D perhaps TRBD1 (6 bases). V was clipped by 6 bases and J by 10 bases, with 18 bases between them. The CDR3 sequence is 12 residues long. Germline values: CDR1 SQVTM, CDR2 ANQGSEA. CDR3 DNA sequence: TGCAGCGTCCAGGGGCAGACCCTGGGAGCTTTCTTT. It is translated as CSVQGQTLGAFF.

A remark on this clone: The identical CDR3 is also encoded by other nucleotide sequences in the sample. The V and J genes are TRBV9 and TRBJ2-1, with 9 nucleotides matching TRBD1. In germline, CDR1 is SGDLS, CDR2 YYNGEE. The CDR3 runs 15 residues. V lost 0 bases to trimming and J lost 4 bases; unmatched junction nucleotides: 2. CDR3 nucleotide sequence: TGTGCCAGCAGCGTAGTGGGGACAGGGTACAATGAGCAGTTCTTC. This encodes CASSVVGTGYNEQFF.

The V gene is TRBV19, the J gene TRBJ2-1; 9 bases are shared with TRBD1. Germline lookup yields CDR1 LNHDA and CDR2 SQIVND (reference sequence). The length of the CDR3 is 17 residues. Losses at the gene ends were 0 bases for V and 8 bases for J; bases not matched to a gene: 11. The CDR3 here is CASSIDTGTGNVDEQFF. The CDR3 DNA sequence: TGTGCCAGTAGTATAGACACCGGGACAGGGAACGTCGATGAGCAGTTCTTC.

This rearrangement joins TRBV27 to TRBJ2-7; D is undetermined. V was cut by 6 bases and J by 3 bases, with 15 bases left in between. This CDR3 spans 14 amino acids. Germline V gene sequence: CDR1 MNHEY, CDR2 SMNVEV (reference sequence). This chain's CDR3 is CASSLRMPNYEQYF. CDR3 coding DNA: TGTGCCAGCAGCCTCAGAATGCCAAACTACGAGCAGTACTTC.